This TCR beta chain is from a study of blood T cell repertoires in COVID-19. The overall study: COVID-19 samples, acute and convalescent, were from the United States, Italy and Spain. PBMCs, B-cell-depleted T cells, or T cells were the source of the cDNA or gDNA that made up the material.

In germline, CDR1 is MNHEY, CDR2 SMNVEV (reference sequence). V was trimmed by 1 base and J by 1 base, leaving 14 bases between them. This CDR3 region has 16 residues. The table came from immunoSEQ multiplex PCR; TCRdb's copy has only in-frame clones and leaves some out. The table has about 87,000 clones, 89% seen once; the top ten hold about 5.2%. The sequence was collected from an elderly woman with active COVID-19. The V gene is TRBV27, the J gene TRBJ2-7; D perhaps matches TRBD2 (6 bases). Sequenced: peripheral blood. The CDR3 bases are TGTGCCAGCAGTTTATACATCGGGGGTCCGTCCTACGAGCAGTACTTC. It codes for CASSLYIGGPSYEQYF.